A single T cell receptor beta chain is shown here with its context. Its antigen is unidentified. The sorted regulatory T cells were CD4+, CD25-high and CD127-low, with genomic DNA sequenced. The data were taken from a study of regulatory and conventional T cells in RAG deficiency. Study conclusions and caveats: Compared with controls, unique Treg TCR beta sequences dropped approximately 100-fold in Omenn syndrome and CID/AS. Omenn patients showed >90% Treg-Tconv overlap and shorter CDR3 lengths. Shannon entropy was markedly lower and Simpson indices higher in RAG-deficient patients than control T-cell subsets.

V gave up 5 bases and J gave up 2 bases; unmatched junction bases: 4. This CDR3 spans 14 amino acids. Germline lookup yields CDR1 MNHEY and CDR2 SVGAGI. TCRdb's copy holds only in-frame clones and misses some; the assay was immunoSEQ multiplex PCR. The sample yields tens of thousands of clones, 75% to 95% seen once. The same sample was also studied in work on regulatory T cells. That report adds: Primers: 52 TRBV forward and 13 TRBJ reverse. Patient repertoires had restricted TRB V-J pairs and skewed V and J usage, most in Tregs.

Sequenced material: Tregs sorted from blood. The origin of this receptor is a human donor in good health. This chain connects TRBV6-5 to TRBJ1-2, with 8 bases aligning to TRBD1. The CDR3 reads CASSRQGSNYGYTF. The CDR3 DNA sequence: TGTGCCAGCAGTCGACAGGGGTCGAACTATGGCTACACCTTC.